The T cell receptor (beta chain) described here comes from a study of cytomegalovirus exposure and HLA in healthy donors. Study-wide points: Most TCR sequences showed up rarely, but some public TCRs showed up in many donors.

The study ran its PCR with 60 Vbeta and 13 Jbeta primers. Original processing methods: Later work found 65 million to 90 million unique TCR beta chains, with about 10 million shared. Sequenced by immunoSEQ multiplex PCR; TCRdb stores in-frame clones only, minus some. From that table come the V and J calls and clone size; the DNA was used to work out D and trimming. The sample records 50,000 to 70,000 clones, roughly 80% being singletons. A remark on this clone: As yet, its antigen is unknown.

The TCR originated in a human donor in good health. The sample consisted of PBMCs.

The CDR3 here is CASSQTVNYEQYF. In DNA form, the CDR3 reads TGTGCCAGCAGCCAGACAGTTAACTACGAGCAGTACTTC. The rearrangement links TRBV11-1 to TRBJ2-7; D perhaps matches TRBD1 (5 bases). V shed 5 bases and J shed 3 bases, with 11 bases lying between them. The length of the CDR3 is 13 residues. CDR1 is SGHAT, CDR2 FQDESV, per germline (reference sequence).